This T cell receptor (beta chain) was found in a study of cytomegalovirus exposure and HLA in healthy donors. For the study at large: An earlier analysis found 95 million to 140 million unique TCR beta sequences from around 180 million T cells.

Trimming cost V 2 bases and J 14 bases, with 19 bases left between them. Per germline, CDR1 SGHDT and CDR2 YYEEEE. The length of the CDR3 is 13 residues. The PCR used 60 Vbeta and 13 Jbeta primers. Measured with immunoSEQ multiplex PCR; TCRdb has only the in-frame clones, and not every one. Counted here are 120,000 or so clones, about four fifths occurring once; the ten biggest clones make up about 1.8%. Specimen: PBMCs. The chain recombines TRBV5-6 with TRBJ1-2; D gene uncertain. The receptor's source is a man aged 18 to 30 in good health and CMV-seronegative. CDR3 sequence reads: CASSFEGQAELTF. The CDR3 DNA follows: TGTGCCAGCAGCTTCGAGGGCCAGGCCGAGTTAACCTTC.